The 28 T cell receptor beta chains presented below share a single source sample, sequenced in a study of CXCR3-negative and CXCR3-positive naive CD8 T cells. UMI labels and 5' RACE were used to prepare the TRB cDNA libraries. TCRdb re-called the 5' RACE reads and gives one entry per CDR3 protein, without DNA. In all, the sample yields roughly 50,000 distinct CDR3 sequences. Material for sequencing was memory CD8+ T cells from blood. Source of these receptors: a human donor in good health. Some clones in this sample may be carry-over from other donors' samples.

The chain combines TRBV20-1 with TRBJ2-2. The germline V gene has CDR1 DFQATT and CDR2 SNEGSKA (reference sequence). This CDR3 contains 13 residues. CDR3 residues: CSARDPGDRELFF.

This chain links TRBV7-9 with TRBJ2-7. The germline CDR1 and CDR2 sequences are SEHNR and FQNEAQ (reference sequence). The CDR3 is made up of 15 amino acids. The CDR3 region is CASSPSGSNSYEQYF.

The chain has TRBV6-6 and TRBJ1-2; no DNA is available, so the TRBD1 call from TCRdb remains unchecked. Germline V gene data show CDR1 as MNHNY and CDR2 as SVGAGI (reference sequence). The CDR3 contains 13 residues. CDR3 sequence: CASSLTGDYGYTF.

The rearrangement links TRBV6-2 or TRBV6-3 to TRBJ2-7. The CDR3 contains 11 residues. Germline V lookup: CDR1 MNHEY, CDR2 SVGEGT. This CDR3 reads CASSPAYEQYF.

The chain couples TRBV10-3 to TRBJ2-3. The CDR3 runs 13 residues. Germline values: CDR1 ENHRY, CDR2 SYGVKD. The CDR3 sequence is CAISEVSADTQYF.

This chain joins TRBV29-1 and TRBJ2-2; TCRdb's D gene call, TRBD1, goes unchecked for lack of DNA. The CDR3 is made up of 16 amino acids. The germline V gene has CDR1 SQVTM and CDR2 ANQGSEA. CDR3 protein: CSVEDAQGRLTGELFF.

The rearrangement uses TRBV6-6 and TRBJ2-1; checking the TCRdb D call of TRBD2 is not possible without DNA. CDR1 is MNHNY, CDR2 SVGAGI, per germline (reference sequence). The CDR3 consists of 14 residues. CDR3 loop: CASSFTSVADEQFF.

The V and J genes are TRBV9 and TRBJ2-7. Germline V CDR1 and CDR2: SGDLS, YYNGEE. This CDR3 spans 13 amino acids. This CDR3 reads CASSQGGVSRQYF.

The V and J genes are TRBV5-1 and TRBJ2-5; TCRdb's D call of TRBD1 is untestable without DNA. The CDR3 extends over 15 amino acids. Looked up from germline, CDR1 is SGHRS and CDR2 is YFSETQ. This CDR3 is CASSVNRGPGETQYF.

This chain connects TRBV7-8 to TRBJ2-3; absent DNA, TCRdb's TRBD2 call cannot be checked. This CDR3 comprises 15 residues. CDR1 is SGHVS, CDR2 FQNEAQ, per germline. CDR3 loop: CASSLGGLWTDTQYF.

This rearrangement joins TRBV27 to TRBJ2-7; TCRdb calls TRBD1, which cannot be checked without DNA. Germline CDR1 is MNHEY and CDR2 is SMNVEV (reference sequence). There are 15 residues in the CDR3. CDR3 region: CASSLTQGASYEQYF.

The chain couples TRBV6-4 to TRBJ2-2; TCRdb proposes TRBD2, but this gene call is untestable without DNA. The CDR3 is made up of 15 amino acids. Per the germline V gene, CDR1 is MRHNA and CDR2 is SNTAGT. CDR3 residues: CASSRTSGNTGELFF.

The J gene is TRBJ2-7, the V gene TRBV4-3; no DNA is available, so the TRBD1 call from TCRdb remains unchecked. Germline V gives CDR1 LGHNA, CDR2 YSLEER. The CDR3 loop spans 14 amino acids. The CDR3 reads CASSQGQGVYEQYF.

The rearrangement uses TRBV29-1 and TRBJ1-4. CDR1 and CDR2 (germline): SQVTM, ANQGSEA. The CDR3 loop spans 14 amino acids. CDR3 in amino acids: CSVAEREENEKLFF. The full variable domain, in which reference TRBV29-1 and TRBJ1-4 provide the parts outside the CDR3, is SAVISQKPSRDICQRGTSLTIQCQVDSQVTMMFWYRQQPGQSLTLIATANQGSEATYESGFVIDKFPISRPNLTFSTLTVSNMSPEDSSIYLCSVAEREENEKLFFGSGTQLSVL.

The gene calls are TRBV7-3 and TRBJ2-1; TCRdb lists TRBD1, though no DNA is available to test this call. The CDR3 is made up of 14 amino acids. Per germline, CDR1 SGHTA and CDR2 FQGTGA. This CDR3 reads CASSPTGAYNEQFF.

The V and J genes are TRBV7-2 and TRBJ2-3; TCRdb reports TRBD1, a call that lacks DNA to check it against. Germline CDR1 is SGHTA and CDR2 is FQGNSA. CDR3 length equals 14 residues. This CDR3 reads CASSLKGASDTQYF. Variable domain in full (rest from reference TRBV7-2 and TRBJ2-3): GAGVSQSPSNKVTEKGKDVELRCDPISGHTALYWYRQSLGQGLEFLIYFQGNSAPDKSGLPSDRFSAERTGGSVSTLTIQRTQQEDSAVYLCASSLKGASDTQYFGPGTRLTVL.

The CDR3 reads CASSLAHRPETPRSYEQYF. This chain links TRBV7-9 with TRBJ2-7; TCRdb designates TRBD1, a call that cannot be tested without DNA. This CDR3 is 19 amino acids long. The germline V gene encodes CDR1 SEHNR and CDR2 FQNEAQ (reference sequence).

The chain employs TRBV6-4 and TRBJ2-3; TCRdb picks TRBD2, but there is no DNA to check that call. The CDR3 runs to 17 residues. CDR1 MRHNA and CDR2 SNTAGT come from the germline V gene. The CDR3 sequence: CASSDSSSGGTTDTQYF.

The chain has TRBV4-3 and TRBJ1-2; the D gene TCRdb calls, TRBD1, cannot be checked with no DNA. This CDR3 is 16 amino acids long. Germline loops: CDR1 LGHNA, CDR2 YSLEER. This CDR3 is CASSQVGQGAVYGYTF.

The gene calls are TRBV11-2 and TRBJ2-1; TCRdb reports TRBD1, a call that lacks DNA to check it against. CDR3 length: 15 residues. Looked up from germline, CDR1 is SGHAT and CDR2 is FQNNGV. The CDR3 region is CASSLTGTGGYEQFF.

The V and J genes are TRBV13 and TRBJ1-2; TCRdb designates TRBD1, a call that cannot be tested without DNA. Germline lookup yields CDR1 PRHDT and CDR2 FYEKMQ (reference sequence). This CDR3 has 15 residues. CDR3 residues: CASTFATGGNYGYTF. Supplemented by reference TRBV13 and TRBJ1-2, the full variable domain reads AAGVIQSPRHLIKEKRETATLKCYPIPRHDTVYWYQQGPGQDPQFLISFYEKMQSDKGSIPDRFSAQQFSDYHSELNMSSLELGDSALYFCASTFATGGNYGYTFGSGTRLTVV.

V and J are TRBV6-6 and TRBJ2-2. Germline V gene sequence: CDR1 MNHNY, CDR2 SVGAGI (reference sequence). The CDR3 contains 16 residues. The CDR3 sequence is CASSYEGMGNTGELFF.

This chain connects TRBV27 to TRBJ2-5; the D gene TCRdb calls, TRBD1, cannot be checked with no DNA. The CDR3 totals 15 residues. CDR1 and CDR2 from the germline V gene are MNHEY and SMNVEV (reference sequence). CDR3 residues: CASSHGQGNQETQYF.

The V and J genes are TRBV29-1 and TRBJ2-7. CDR1 is SQVTM, CDR2 ANQGSEA, per germline. The CDR3 sequence is 12 residues long. CDR3 in amino acids: CSVVAEFYEQYF.

The rearrangement joins TRBV6-5 to TRBJ2-1. The CDR3 runs 13 residues. CDR1 MNHEY and CDR2 SVGAGI come from the germline V gene. CDR3 loop: CASSFEFGNEQFF.

This chain connects TRBV5-1 to TRBJ2-1; TCRdb returns TRBD2, unconfirmable since there is no DNA. The CDR3 consists of 17 residues. Looked up from germline, CDR1 is SGHRS and CDR2 is YFSETQ. The CDR3 sequence is CASSIGLAGLSYNEQFF. Supplemented by reference TRBV5-1 and TRBJ2-1, the full variable domain reads KAGVTQTPRYLIKTRGQQVTLSCSPISGHRSVSWYQQTPGQGLQFLFEYFSETQRNKGNFPGRFSGRQFSNSRSEMNVSTLELGDSALYLCASSIGLAGLSYNEQFFGPGTRLTVL.

The gene calls are TRBV6-5 and TRBJ2-1; TCRdb gives TRBD1 as the D gene, but with no DNA this cannot be confirmed. There are 15 residues in the CDR3. Germline V gene lookup returns CDR1 MNHEY and CDR2 SVGAGI. CDR3: CASSYPGGIYNEQFF.

The chain combines TRBV4-2 with TRBJ2-3; TCRdb picks TRBD2, but there is no DNA to check that call. This CDR3 is built from 15 residues. Looked up from germline, CDR1 is LGHNA and CDR2 is YNFKEQ. CDR3 residues: CASSQETSGRNTQYF.